The sample holds many counts of the clone carrying this T cell receptor (beta chain). The antigen is unknown. These data are taken from a study of regulatory T cells in long-lasting Graves disease. Study conclusions and caveats: Persistent-disease Graves' patients showed less TCR diversity than new cases.

With iRepertoire HTBI primers and Arm-PCR of CDR3 regions, TCR beta libraries were built. One entry per CDR3 protein results from TCRdb running MiXCR on the multiplex PCR reads. The sample contains roughly 430,000 distinct CDR3 sequences, less than 20% of which appear only once. The time point denotes: newly diagnosed GD, antithyroid drugs for less than 3 months. Generation of the TCR library employed RNA extracted from PBMCs. There are 14 residues in the CDR3. V gave up 3 bases and J gave up 1 base, with 10 bases separating them. This same sample was also part of a study on T cells in Graves' hyperthyroidism and ophthalmopathy.

The sequence came from a woman aged 30 to 39 with Graves disease. The source was peripheral blood mononuclear cells (PBMCs), collected at new diagnosis, from a patient treated with antithyroid drugs. V and J are TRBV12-3 or TRBV12-4 and TRBJ2-7; D perhaps matches TRBD2 (6 bases). CDR3 sequence reads: CASSFRDWSYEQYF. The CDR3 DNA sequence: TGTGCCAGCAGTTTCCGGGACTGGTCCTACGAGCAGTACTTC.